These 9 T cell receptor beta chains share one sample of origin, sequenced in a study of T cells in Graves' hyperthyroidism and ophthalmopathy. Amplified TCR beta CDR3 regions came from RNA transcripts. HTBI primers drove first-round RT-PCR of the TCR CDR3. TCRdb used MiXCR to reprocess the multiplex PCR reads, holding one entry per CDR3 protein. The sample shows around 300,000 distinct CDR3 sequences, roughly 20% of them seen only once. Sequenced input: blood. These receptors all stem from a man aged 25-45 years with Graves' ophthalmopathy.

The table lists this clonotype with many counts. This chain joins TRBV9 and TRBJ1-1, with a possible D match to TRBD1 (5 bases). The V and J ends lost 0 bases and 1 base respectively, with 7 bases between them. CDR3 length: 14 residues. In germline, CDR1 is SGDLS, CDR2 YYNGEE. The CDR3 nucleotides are TGTGCCAGCAGCGTAGTAACAGGGAACACTGAAGCTTTCTTT. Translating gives CASSVVTGNTEAFF.

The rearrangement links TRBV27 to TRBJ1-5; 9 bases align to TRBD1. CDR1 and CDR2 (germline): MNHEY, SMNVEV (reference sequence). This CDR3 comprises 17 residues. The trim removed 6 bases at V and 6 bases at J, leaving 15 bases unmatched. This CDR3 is CASSPRRDRANSQPQHF. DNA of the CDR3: TGTGCCAGCAGCCCACGAAGGGACAGGGCAAATAGTCAGCCCCAGCATTTT.

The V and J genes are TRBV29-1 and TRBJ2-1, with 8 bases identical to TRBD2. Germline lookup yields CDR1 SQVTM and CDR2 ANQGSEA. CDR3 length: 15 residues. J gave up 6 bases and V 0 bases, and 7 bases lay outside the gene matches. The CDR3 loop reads CSVEDGERESNEQFF. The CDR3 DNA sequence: TGCAGCGTTGAAGATGGCGAGCGGGAGAGCAATGAGCAGTTCTTC.

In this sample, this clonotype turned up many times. Here the CDR3 reads CASSHQTGTVDEQYF. Written as DNA, the CDR3 is TGTGCCAGCAGCCACCAGACCGGGACAGTGGACGAGCAGTACTTC. The rearrangement joins TRBV7-6 to TRBJ2-7; 7 nucleotides agree with TRBD1. CDR3 size: 15 residues. The junction had 12 bases not matched to a gene; V was cut back by 5 bases and J by 5 bases. Germline values: CDR1 SGHVS, CDR2 FNYEAQ.

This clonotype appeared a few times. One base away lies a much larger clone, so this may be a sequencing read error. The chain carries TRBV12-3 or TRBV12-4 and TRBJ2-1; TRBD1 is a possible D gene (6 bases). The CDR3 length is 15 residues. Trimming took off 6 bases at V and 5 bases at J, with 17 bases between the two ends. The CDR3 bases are TGTGCCAGCAGACCCTCCAGGGGTTCCAACAATGAGCAGTTCTTC. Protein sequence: CASRPSRGSNNEQFF.

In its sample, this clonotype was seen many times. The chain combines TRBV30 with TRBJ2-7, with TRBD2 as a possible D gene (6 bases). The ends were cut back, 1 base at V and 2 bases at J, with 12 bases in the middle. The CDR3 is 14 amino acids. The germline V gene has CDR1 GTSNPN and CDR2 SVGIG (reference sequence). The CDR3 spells CAWSALGGAYEQYF. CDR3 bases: TGTGCCTGGAGTGCTCTCGGGGGAGCCTACGAGCAGTACTTC.

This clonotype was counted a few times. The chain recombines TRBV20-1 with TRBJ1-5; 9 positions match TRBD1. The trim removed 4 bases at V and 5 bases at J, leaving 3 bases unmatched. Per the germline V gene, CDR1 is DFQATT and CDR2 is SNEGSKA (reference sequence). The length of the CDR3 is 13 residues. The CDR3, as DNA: TGCAGTGCTACCCGACAGGGGGATCAGCCCCAGCATTTT. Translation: CSATRQGDQPQHF.

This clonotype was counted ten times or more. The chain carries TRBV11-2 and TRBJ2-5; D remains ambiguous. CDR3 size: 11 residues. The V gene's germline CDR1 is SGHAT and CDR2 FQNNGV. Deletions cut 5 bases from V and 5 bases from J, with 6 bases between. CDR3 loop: CASSVRETQYF. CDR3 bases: TGTGCCAGCAGCGTTAGGGAGACCCAGTACTTC.

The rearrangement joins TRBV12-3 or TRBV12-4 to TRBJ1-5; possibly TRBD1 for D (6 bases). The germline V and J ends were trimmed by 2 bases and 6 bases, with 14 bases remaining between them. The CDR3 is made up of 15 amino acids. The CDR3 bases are TGTGCCAGCAGTTTACGGTTGGGGGCTGGTCAGCCCCAGCATTTT. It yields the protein CASSLRLGAGQPQHF.